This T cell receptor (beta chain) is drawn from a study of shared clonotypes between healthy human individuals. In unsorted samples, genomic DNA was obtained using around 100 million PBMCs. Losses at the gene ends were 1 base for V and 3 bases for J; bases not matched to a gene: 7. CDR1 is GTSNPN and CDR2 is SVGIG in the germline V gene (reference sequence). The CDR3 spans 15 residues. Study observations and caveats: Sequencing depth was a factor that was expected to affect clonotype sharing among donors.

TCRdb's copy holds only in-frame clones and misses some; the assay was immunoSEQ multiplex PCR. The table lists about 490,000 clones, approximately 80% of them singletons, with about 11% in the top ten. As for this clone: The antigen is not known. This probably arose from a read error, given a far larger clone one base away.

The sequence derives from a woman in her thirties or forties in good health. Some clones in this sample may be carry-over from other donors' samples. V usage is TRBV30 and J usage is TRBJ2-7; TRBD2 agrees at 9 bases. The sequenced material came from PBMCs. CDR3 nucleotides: TGTGCCTGGAGTGCACGGCGGGAGGGCTTCTACGAGCAGTACTTC. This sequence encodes CAWSARREGFYEQYF.